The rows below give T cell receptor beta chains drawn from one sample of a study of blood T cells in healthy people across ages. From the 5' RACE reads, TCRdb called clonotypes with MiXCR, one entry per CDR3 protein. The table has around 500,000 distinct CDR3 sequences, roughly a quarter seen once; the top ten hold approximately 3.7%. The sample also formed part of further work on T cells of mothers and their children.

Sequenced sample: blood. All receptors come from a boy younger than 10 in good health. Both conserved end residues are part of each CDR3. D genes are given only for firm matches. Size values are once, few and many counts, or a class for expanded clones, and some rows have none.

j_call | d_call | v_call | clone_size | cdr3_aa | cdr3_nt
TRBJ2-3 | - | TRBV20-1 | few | CSARQPITQYF | TGCAGTGCTAGACAGCCCATTACGCAGTATTTT
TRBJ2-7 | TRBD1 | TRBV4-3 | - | CASSLRDSAYEQYF | TGCGCCAGCAGCCTCCGGGACAGCGCCTACGAGCAGTACTTC
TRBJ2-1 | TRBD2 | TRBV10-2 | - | CASSESGLVGNEQFF | TGCGCCAGCAGTGAGTCCGGACTAGTTGGGAATGAGCAGTTCTTC
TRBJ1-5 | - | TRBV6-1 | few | CASRHRVSNQPQHF | TGTGCCAGCAGACACAGGGTTAGCAATCAGCCCCAGCATTTT
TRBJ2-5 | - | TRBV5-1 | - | CANYTEASLQYF | TGCGCCAACTACACCGAAGCGTCCCTACAGTACTTC
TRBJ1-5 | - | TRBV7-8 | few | CASSLRKYQPQHF | TGTGCCAGCAGCTTAAGAAAATATCAGCCCCAGCATTTT
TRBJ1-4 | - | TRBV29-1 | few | CSVGGTTNEKLFF | TGCAGCGTTGGGGGCACAACTAATGAAAAACTGTTTTTT
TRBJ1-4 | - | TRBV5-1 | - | CASSFGGSTNEKLFF | TGCGCCAGCAGCTTCGGGGGATCAACTAATGAAAAACTGTTTTTT
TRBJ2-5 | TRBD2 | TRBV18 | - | CAGSSGLAVETQHF | TGTGCCGGCTCATCGGGACTAGCGGTAGAGACCCAGCACTTC
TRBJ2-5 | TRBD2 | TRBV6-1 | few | CASSARGGSETQYF | TGTGCCAGCAGTGCACGGGGAGGGTCGGAGACCCAGTACTTC
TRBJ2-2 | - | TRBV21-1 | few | CASSNWGSGELFF | TGTGCCAGCAGCAACTGGGGGTCCGGGGAGCTGTTTTTT
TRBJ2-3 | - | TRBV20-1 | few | CSAPSGADTQYF | TGCAGTGCCCCCTCCGGGGCAGATACGCAGTATTTT
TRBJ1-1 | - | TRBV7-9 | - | CASSLLGPEAFF | TGTGCCAGCAGCTTACTGGGGCCTGAAGCTTTCTTT
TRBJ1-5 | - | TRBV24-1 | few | CATRLNRTSQPQHF | TGTGCCACCAGGCTGAACAGGACTTCTCAGCCCCAGCATTTT
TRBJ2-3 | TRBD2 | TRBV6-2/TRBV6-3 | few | CASSYREREWYTDTQYF | TGTGCCAGCAGTTACCGCGAGCGGGAGTGGTACACAGATACGCAGTATTTT
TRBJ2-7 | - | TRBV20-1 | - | CSASYSHYEQYF | TGCAGTGCTAGCTACAGCCACTACGAGCAGTACTTC
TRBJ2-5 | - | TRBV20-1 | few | CSFYRPDGETQYF | TGCAGTTTTTACAGACCTGATGGCGAGACCCAGTACTTC
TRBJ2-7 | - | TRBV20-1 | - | CSARRDYEQYF | TGCAGTGCTAGACGGGACTACGAGCAGTACTTC
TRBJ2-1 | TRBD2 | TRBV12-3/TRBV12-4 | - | CASSNSGRAAYNEQFF | TGTGCCAGCAGTAATAGCGGGAGGGCCGCGTACAATGAGCAGTTCTTC
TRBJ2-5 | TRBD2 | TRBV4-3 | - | CASSQDPLARDYWWETQYF | TGCGCCAGCAGCCAAGATCCCTTGGCGCGGGACTATTGGTGGGAGACCCAGTACTTC
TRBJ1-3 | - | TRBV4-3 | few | CASSLHALQGTGNTIYF | TGCGCCAGCAGCCTCCACGCCTTACAGGGTACTGGAAACACCATATATTTT
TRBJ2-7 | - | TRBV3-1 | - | CASSQDTFSYEQYF | TGTGCCAGCAGCCAAGATACCTTCTCCTACGAGCAGTACTTC
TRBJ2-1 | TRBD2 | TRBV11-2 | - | CASSLRAGGFFDEQFF | TGTGCCAGCAGCTTAAGGGCGGGAGGCTTCTTCGATGAGCAGTTCTTC
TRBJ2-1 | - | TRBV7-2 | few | CASSLGLVDNEQFF | TGTGCCAGCAGCTTAGGGCTAGTCGACAATGAGCAGTTCTTC
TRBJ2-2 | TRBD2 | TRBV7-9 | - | CASSPRTSGGFTGELFF | TGTGCCAGCAGCCCGAGGACTAGCGGGGGGTTCACCGGGGAGCTGTTTTTT
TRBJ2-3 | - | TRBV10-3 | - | CAISEGSTDTQYF | TGTGCCATCAGTGAAGGTAGCACAGATACGCAGTATTTT
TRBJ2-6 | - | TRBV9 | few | CASSVEYSGANVLTF | TGTGCCAGCAGCGTAGAGTACTCTGGGGCCAACGTCCTGACTTTC
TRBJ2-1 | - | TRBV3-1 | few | CASSQDWARLQFF | TGTGCCAGCAGCCAAGATTGGGCTAGGTTGCAGTTCTTC
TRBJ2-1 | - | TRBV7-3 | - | CASSLTGGRNEQFF | TGTGCCAGCAGCTTAACGGGGGGGCGTAATGAGCAGTTCTTC
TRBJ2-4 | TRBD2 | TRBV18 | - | CASSPPSGKNIQYF | TGCGCCAGCAGCCCCCCTAGCGGCAAAAACATTCAGTACTTC
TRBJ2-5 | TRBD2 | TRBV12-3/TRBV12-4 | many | CASSLGLAEETQYF | TGTGCCAGCAGTTTGGGACTAGCTGAAGAGACCCAGTACTTC
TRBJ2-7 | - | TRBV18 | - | CASSPEGNPYEQYF | TGTGCCAGCTCACCTGAAGGGAATCCCTACGAGCAGTACTTC
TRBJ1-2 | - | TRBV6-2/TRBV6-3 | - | CASSWSQPRYGYTF | TGTGCCAGCAGTTGGAGTCAGCCTCGCTATGGCTACACCTTC
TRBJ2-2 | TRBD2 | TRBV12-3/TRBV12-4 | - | CASRPLPGLARSTGELFF | TGTGCCAGCAGACCCCTACCCGGACTAGCGAGATCCACCGGGGAGCTGTTTTTT
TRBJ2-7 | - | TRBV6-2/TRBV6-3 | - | CASRRLEYYEQYF | TGTGCCAGCAGGAGACTAGAATACTACGAGCAGTACTTC
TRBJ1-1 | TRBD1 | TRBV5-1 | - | CASGKGGTEDTEAFF | TGCGCCAGCGGTAAGGGAGGGACAGAGGACACTGAAGCTTTCTTT
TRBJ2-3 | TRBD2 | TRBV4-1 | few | CASSHLRTGGLATSGGPRWDTQYF | TGCGCCAGCAGCCACCTAAGGACAGGGGGCTTAGCGACTAGCGGGGGGCCGAGGTGGGATACGCAGTATTTT